This note documents a single TCR beta chain sequence. Its target is not known. The data stem from a study of T cells in Graves' hyperthyroidism and ophthalmopathy. Study-wide findings and caveats: Ophthalmopathy and stable hyperthyroidism were separated by a 13 V-J model. Most thyroid clonotypes that were expanded above 0.001 also turned up in blood.

TCR beta CDR3 regions were amplified from RNA transcripts. TCR CDR3 underwent first-round RT-PCR with the HTBI primer set. One entry per CDR3 protein, called by TCRdb with MiXCR from the multiplex PCR reads. In the table there are around 600,000 distinct CDR3 sequences, less than 45% of which are singletons. The study excluded patients with uncontrolled infection, other autoimmune disease, pregnancy or lactation. Used for diagnoses were clinical symptoms, serum thyroxine and TRAb, thyroid ultrasound and orbital computed tomography. From germline, CDR1 is ENHRY and CDR2 SYGVKD. The CDR3 has 15 amino acids. V was cut by 0 bases and J by 5 bases, with 13 bases left in between.

Sequencing was performed on peripheral blood or thyroid tissue (not recorded which). The source is an adult man with Graves' disease, either hyperthyroidism or ophthalmopathy (not recorded which). The chain carries TRBV10-3 and TRBJ1-1, with D possibly being TRBD1 (6 bases). The CDR3: CAISESKGVRTEAFF. CDR3 nucleotide sequence: TGTGCCATCAGTGAGTCGAAGGGGGTTCGGACTGAAGCTTTCTTT.